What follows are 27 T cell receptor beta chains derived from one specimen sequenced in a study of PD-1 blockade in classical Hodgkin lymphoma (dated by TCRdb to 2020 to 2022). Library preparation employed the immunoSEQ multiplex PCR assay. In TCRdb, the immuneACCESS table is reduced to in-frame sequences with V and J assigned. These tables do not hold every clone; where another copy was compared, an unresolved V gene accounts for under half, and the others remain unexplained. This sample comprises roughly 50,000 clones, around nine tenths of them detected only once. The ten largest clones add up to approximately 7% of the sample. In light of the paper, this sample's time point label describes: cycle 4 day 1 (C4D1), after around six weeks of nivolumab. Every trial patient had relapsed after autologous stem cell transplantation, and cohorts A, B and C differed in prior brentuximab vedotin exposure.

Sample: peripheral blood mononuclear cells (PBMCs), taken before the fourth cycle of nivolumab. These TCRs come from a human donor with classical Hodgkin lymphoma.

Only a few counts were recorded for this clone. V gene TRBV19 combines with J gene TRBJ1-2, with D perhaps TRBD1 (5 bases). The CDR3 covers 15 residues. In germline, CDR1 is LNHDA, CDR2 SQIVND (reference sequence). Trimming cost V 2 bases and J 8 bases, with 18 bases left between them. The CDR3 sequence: CASSIQQGVRRGYTF. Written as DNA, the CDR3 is TGTGCCAGTAGTATACAGCAGGGCGTGAGAAGGGGCTACACCTTC.

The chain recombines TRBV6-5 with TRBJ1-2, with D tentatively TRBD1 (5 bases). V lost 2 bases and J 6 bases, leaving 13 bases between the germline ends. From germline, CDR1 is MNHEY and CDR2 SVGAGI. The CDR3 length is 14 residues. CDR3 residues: CASSYLGTGDGYTF. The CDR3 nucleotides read TGTGCCAGCAGTTACCTCGGAACGGGGGATGGCTACACCTTC.

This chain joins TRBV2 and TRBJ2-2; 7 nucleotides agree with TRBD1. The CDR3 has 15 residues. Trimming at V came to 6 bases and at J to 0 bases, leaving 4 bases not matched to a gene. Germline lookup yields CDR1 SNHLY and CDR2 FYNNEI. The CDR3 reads CASRTGTANTGELFF. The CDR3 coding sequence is TGTGCCAGCAGGACAGGGACCGCGAACACCGGGGAGCTGTTTTTT.

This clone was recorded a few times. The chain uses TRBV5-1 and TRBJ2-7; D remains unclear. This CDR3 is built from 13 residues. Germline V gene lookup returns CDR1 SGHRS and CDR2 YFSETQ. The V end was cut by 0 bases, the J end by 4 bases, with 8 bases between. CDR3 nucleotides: TGCGCCAGCAGCTTGGAACACGGATACGAGCAGTACTTC. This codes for CASSLEHGYEQYF.

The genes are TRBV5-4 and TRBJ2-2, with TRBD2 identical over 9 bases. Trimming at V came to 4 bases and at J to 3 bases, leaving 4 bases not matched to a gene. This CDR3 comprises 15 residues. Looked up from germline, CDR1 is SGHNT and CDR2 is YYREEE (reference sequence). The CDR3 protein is CASSLSGRHTGELFF. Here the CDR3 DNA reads TGTGCCAGCAGCCTTAGCGGGAGACACACCGGGGAGCTGTTTTTT.

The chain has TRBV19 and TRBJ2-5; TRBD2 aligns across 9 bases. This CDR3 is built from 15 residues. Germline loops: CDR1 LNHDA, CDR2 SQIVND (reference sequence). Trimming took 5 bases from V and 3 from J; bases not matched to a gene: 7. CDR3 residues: CASSLRTSVEETQYF. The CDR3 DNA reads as TGTGCCAGTAGTCTTCGGACTAGCGTTGAAGAGACCCAGTACTTC.

The CDR3 is CASSQEWQGVKVAFF. For the CDR3, the DNA is TGTGCCAGCAGCCAAGAGTGGCAGGGGGTAAAAGTAGCTTTCTTT. The V gene is TRBV14, the J gene TRBJ1-1; 7 bases align to TRBD1. This CDR3 is built from 15 residues. Germline V CDR1 and CDR2: SGHDN, FVKESK. V shed 0 bases, J shed 10 bases, and the junction held 11 bases outside the gene matches.

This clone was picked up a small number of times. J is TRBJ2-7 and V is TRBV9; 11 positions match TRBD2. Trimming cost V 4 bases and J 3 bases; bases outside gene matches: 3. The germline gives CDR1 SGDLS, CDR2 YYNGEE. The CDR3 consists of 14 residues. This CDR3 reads CASSPGLAVYEQYF. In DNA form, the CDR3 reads TGTGCCAGCAGCCCGGGACTAGCGGTCTACGAGCAGTACTTC.

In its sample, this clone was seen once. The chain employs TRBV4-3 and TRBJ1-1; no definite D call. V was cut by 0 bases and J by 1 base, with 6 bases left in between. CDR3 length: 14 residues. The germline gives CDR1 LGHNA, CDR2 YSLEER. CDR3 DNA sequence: TGCGCCAGCAGCCAAGATGCGGGGAACACTGAAGCTTTCTTT. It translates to CASSQDAGNTEAFF.

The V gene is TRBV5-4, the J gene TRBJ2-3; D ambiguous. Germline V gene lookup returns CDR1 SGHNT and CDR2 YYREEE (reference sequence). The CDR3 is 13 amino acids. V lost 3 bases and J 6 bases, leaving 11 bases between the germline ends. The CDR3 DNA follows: TGTGCCAGCAGCTCTGGTTGGGCCGATACGCAGTATTTT. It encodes CASSSGWADTQYF.

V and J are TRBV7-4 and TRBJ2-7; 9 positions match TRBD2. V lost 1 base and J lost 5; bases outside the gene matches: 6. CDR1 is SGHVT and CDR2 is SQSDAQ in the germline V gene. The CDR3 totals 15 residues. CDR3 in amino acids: CASSLGRLAGNEQYF. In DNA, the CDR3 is TGTGCCAGCAGCTTAGGGCGGCTAGCGGGGAACGAGCAGTACTTC. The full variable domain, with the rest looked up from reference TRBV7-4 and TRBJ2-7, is GAGVSQSPRYKVAKRGRDVALRCDSISGHVTLYWYRQTLGQGSEVLTYSQSDAQRDKSGRPSGRFSAERPERSVSTLKIQRTEQGDSAVYLCASSLGRLAGNEQYFGPGTRLTVT.

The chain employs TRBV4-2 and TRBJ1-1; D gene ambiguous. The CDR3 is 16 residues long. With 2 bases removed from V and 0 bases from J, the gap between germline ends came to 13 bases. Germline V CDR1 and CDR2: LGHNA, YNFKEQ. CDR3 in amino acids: CASSQSWTAVNTEAFF. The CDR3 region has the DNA TGTGCCAGCAGCCAATCGTGGACGGCTGTGAACACTGAAGCTTTCTTT.

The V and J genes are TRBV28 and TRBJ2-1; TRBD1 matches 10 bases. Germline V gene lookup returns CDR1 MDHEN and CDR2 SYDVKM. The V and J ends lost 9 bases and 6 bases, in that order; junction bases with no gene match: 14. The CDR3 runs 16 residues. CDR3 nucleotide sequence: TGTGCCAGGCCGGGACAGGGGCACCTTTCGTTCAATGAGCAGTTCTTC. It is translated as CARPGQGHLSFNEQFF.

In nucleotides, the CDR3 is TGTGCCAGCAGCCTCCGGGTACTGGGGCTAGCGGGAGGAGAGACCCAGTACTTC. Translated, it gives CASSLRVLGLAGGETQYF. The chain carries TRBV7-7 and TRBJ2-5; 11 bases are shared with TRBD2. This CDR3 spans 18 amino acids. The germline CDR1 and CDR2 sequences are SSHAT and FNYEAQ (reference sequence). Germline trimming cut 5 bases from V and 4 bases from J; bases unmatched to any gene: 15.

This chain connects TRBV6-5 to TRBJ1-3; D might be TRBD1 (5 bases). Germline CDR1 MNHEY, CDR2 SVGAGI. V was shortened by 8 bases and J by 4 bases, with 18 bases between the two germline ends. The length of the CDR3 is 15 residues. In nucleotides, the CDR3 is TGTGCCAGCGCCTCTCCGGGACCGGACGGAAACACCATATATTTT. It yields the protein CASASPGPDGNTIYF.

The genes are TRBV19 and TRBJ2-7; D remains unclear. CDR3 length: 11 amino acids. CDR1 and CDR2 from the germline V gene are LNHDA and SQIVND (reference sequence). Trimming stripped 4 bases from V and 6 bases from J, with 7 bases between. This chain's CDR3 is CASSSSREQYF. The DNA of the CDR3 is TGTGCCAGTAGTAGCTCGCGCGAGCAGTACTTC.

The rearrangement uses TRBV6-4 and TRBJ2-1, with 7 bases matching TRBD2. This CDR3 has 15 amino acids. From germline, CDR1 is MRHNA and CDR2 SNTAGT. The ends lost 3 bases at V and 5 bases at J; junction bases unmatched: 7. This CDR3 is CASSEQGGSNNEQFF. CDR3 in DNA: TGTGCCAGCAGTGAACAAGGCGGGAGCAACAATGAGCAGTTCTTC.

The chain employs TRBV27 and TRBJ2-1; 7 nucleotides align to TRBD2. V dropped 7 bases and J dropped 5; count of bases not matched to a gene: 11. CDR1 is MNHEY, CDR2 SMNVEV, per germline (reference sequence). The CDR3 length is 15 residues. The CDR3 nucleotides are TGTGCCAGCAAATTAGGGCAGGGAGGGCACAATGAGCAGTTCTTC. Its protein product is CASKLGQGGHNEQFF.

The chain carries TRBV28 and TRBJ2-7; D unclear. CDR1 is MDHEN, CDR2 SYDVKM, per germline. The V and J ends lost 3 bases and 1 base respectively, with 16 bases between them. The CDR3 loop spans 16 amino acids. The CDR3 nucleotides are TGTGCCAGCAGTTTCGAGTTCGGGCGGCGGTCCTACGAGCAGTACTTC. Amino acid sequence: CASSFEFGRRSYEQYF.

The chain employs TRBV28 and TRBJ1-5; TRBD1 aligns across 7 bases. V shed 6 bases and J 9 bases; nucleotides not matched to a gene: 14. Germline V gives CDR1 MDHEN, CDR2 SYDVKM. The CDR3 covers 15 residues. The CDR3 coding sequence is TGTGCCAGCAGCACAATACAGGGGTCAGGAGGGCCCCAGCATTTT. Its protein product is CASSTIQGSGGPQHF.

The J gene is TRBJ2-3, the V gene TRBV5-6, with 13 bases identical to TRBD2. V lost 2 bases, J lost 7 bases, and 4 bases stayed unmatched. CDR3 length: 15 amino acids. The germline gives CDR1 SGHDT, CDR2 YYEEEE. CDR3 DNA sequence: TGTGCCAGCAGCTTCAGGACTAGCGGGGGATATACGCAGTATTTT. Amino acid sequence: CASSFRTSGGYTQYF.

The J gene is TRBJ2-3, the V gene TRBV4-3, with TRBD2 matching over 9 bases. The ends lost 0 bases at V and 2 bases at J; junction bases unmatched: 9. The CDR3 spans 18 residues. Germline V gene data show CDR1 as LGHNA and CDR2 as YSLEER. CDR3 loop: CASSQDWAGGSVTDTQYF. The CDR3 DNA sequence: TGCGCCAGCAGCCAAGATTGGGCGGGGGGGTCCGTCACAGATACGCAGTATTTT.

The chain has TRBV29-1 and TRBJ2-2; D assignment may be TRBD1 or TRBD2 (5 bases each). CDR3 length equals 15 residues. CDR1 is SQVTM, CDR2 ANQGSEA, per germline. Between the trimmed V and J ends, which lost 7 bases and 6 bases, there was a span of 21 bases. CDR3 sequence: CSARRGTRGPGELFF. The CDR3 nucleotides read TGCAGCGCCAGACGTGGTACTCGGGGCCCCGGGGAGCTGTTTTTT.

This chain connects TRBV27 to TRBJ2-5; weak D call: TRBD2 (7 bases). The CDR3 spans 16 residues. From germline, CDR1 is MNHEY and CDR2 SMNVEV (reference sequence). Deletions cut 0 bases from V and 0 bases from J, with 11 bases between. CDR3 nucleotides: TGTGCCAGCAGTTTATCGCGGGGGCCGTACCAAGAGACCCAGTACTTC. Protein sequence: CASSLSRGPYQETQYF.

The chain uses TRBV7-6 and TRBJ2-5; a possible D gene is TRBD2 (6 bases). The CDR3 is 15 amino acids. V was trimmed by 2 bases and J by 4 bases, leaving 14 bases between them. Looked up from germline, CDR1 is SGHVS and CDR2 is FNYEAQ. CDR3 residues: CASSLWPGVRETQYF. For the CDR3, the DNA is TGTGCCAGCAGCTTATGGCCGGGAGTACGAGAGACCCAGTACTTC.

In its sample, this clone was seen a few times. CDR3 nucleotides: TGTGCCAGCAGTGACTCGCGGGGAAGGTCTTTCTTT. Translation: CASSDSRGRSFF. The chain combines TRBV6-4 with TRBJ1-1; D is undetermined. CDR1 is MRHNA and CDR2 is SNTAGT in the germline V gene. V lost 0 bases and J lost 12, with 11 bases in between. There are 12 residues in the CDR3.

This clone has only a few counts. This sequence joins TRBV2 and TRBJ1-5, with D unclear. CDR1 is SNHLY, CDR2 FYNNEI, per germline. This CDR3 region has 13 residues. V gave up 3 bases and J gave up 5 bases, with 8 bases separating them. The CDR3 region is CASSDGGYQPQHF. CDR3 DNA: TGTGCCAGCAGTGATGGCGGCTATCAGCCCCAGCATTTT.